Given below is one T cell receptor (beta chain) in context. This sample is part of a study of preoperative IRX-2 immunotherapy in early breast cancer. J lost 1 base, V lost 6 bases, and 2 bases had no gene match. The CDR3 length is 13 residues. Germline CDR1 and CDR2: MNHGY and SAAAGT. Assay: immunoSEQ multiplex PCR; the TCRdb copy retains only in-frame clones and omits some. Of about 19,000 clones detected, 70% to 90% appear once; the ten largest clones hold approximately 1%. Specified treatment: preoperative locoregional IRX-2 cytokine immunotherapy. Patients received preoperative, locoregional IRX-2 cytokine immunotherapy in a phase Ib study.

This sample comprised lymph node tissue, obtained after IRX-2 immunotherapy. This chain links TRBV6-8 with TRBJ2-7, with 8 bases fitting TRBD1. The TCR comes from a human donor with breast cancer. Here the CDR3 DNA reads TGTGCCAGCAGACAGGGGGGTTCCTACGAGCAGTACTTC. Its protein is CASRQGGSYEQYF.